Presented here are 11 T cell receptor beta chains from one specimen sequenced in a study of T cells after posttransplantation cyclophosphamide. Sequencing used immunoSEQ multiplex PCR; TCRdb keeps in-frame clones, though not all of them. The sample holds roughly 18,000 clones, 75% to 90% seen once. What was sequenced was memory CD4+ T cells sorted from blood. Source of these receptors: a man in his thirties or forties in good health and a related stem cell transplant donor.

This clone was seen more than once but under ten times. This rearrangement joins TRBV2 to TRBJ1-6, with D perhaps matching TRBD1 (5 bases). Germline values: CDR1 SNHLY, CDR2 FYNNEI. V lost 8 bases and J 10 bases, leaving 21 bases between the germline ends. The CDR3 is 15 amino acids. CDR3 sequence: CASAPSRGYRSPLHF. The CDR3, as DNA: TGTGCCAGCGCCCCGAGTCGGGGGTACCGGTCACCCCTCCACTTT.

This clone showed up just a few times. The genes are TRBV19 and TRBJ1-2; a possible D gene is TRBD1 (5 bases). The CDR3 is 12 amino acids. Germline V gene sequence: CDR1 LNHDA, CDR2 SQIVND (reference sequence). V shed 10 bases and J shed 4 bases, with 13 bases lying between them. The CDR3 here is CATAGSTYGYTF. The CDR3 DNA is TGTGCCACCGCAGGGTCCACCTATGGCTACACCTTC.

The chain combines TRBV19 with TRBJ2-1, with a weak D call TRBD1 (5 bases). The germline gives CDR1 LNHDA, CDR2 SQIVND (reference sequence). The length of the CDR3 is 15 residues. Trimming shortened V by 3 bases and J by 3 bases, and 12 bases separated the two germline ends. CDR3 loop: CASSMMWGLYNEQFF. The CDR3 DNA reads as TGTGCCAGTAGTATGATGTGGGGCCTCTACAATGAGCAGTTCTTC.

The chain employs TRBV5-1 and TRBJ1-6; D is possibly TRBD1 (6 bases). The germline gives CDR1 SGHRS, CDR2 YFSETQ. The ends were cut back, 0 bases at V and 8 bases at J, with 12 bases in the middle. CDR3 size: 15 residues. CDR3 DNA sequence: TGCGCCAGCAGCTTGGCCGGGCAGGGGTATTCACCCCTCCACTTT. This gives the protein CASSLAGQGYSPLHF.

This clone was detected only a few times. V and J are TRBV7-8 and TRBJ2-1; TRBD1 matches 7 bases. The V gene end was trimmed by 2 bases and the J gene end by 12 bases; junction bases not matched to a gene: 19. The CDR3 is 17 residues long. Germline V gene data show CDR1 as SGHVS and CDR2 as FQNEAQ. CDR3 bases: TGTGCCAGCAGCTTACTTTTTACCCTTAAAGGACAGGAAGGGCAGTTCTTC. This translates into CASSLLFTLKGQEGQFF.

This CDR3 reads CASSLLGGQYNSPLHF. The CDR3 bases are TGTGCCAGCAGCTTGTTAGGGGGACAGTATAATTCACCCCTCCACTTT. This sequence joins TRBV5-6 and TRBJ1-6; 7 bases map to TRBD1. CDR1 SGHDT and CDR2 YYEEEE come from the germline V gene. This CDR3 comprises 16 residues. Trimming cost V 1 base and J 4 bases; bases outside gene matches: 5.

CDR3 amino acids: CASSFPGQETQYF. The CDR3 nucleotides read TGTGCCAGCAGCTTCCCAGGCCAAGAGACCCAGTACTTC. V and J are TRBV11-3 and TRBJ2-5; D remains unclear. The CDR3 is made up of 13 amino acids. The ends were cut back, 3 bases at V and 1 base at J, with 6 bases in the middle. Germline CDR1 and CDR2: SGHNT and YENEEA.

The chain combines TRBV7-9 with TRBJ2-3; D might be TRBD2 (6 bases). This CDR3 comprises 18 residues. Germline-derived CDR1 and CDR2 are SEHNR and FQNEAQ (reference sequence). Trimming removed 5 bases from V and 0 bases from J, with 21 bases in between. In DNA, the CDR3 is TGTGCCAGCAGCCTCCGCGATGGGAGGATCTCTAGCACAGATACGCAGTATTTT. Protein sequence: CASSLRDGRISSTDTQYF.

CDR3 sequence reads: CASSELAGGPYEQYF. CDR3 DNA sequence: TGCGCCAGCAGCGAGCTAGCGGGGGGGCCCTACGAGCAGTACTTC. This chain links TRBV5-1 with TRBJ2-7; 12 bases map to TRBD2. The CDR3 is 15 amino acids. CDR1 is SGHRS and CDR2 is YFSETQ in the germline V gene. Trimming took 4 bases from V and 2 from J; bases not matched to a gene: 4.

J is TRBJ1-5 and V is TRBV14, with TRBD1 matching over 8 bases. Unmatched junction bases numbered 7, after V lost 3 bases and J lost 12 bases. The CDR3 is 13 amino acids. CDR1 and CDR2 (germline): SGHDN, FVKESK. CDR3 sequence (DNA): TGTGCCAGCAGCCACCCACAGGACAGGGACCAGCATTTT. It codes for CASSHPQDRDQHF. Filled out from reference TRBV14 and TRBJ1-5, the complete variable domain reads EAGVTQFPSHSVIEKGQTVTLRCDPISGHDNLYWYRRVMGKEIKFLLHFVKESKQDESGMPNNRFLAERTGGTYSTLKVQPAELEDSGVYFCASSHPQDRDQHFGDGTRLSIL.

With regard to this clone: At one of its ends the junction is not consistent with the germline gene, which may arise from a read error. The rearrangement joins TRBV7-7 to TRBJ1-1, with unresolved D. The CDR3 spans 13 residues. Germline V gene sequence: CDR1 SSHAT, CDR2 FNYEAQ (reference sequence). The CDR3 loop is CASSLRISSEAFF. The DNA of the CDR3 is TGTGCTAGCAGCTTACGGATTTCTAGCGAGGCTTTCTTT.